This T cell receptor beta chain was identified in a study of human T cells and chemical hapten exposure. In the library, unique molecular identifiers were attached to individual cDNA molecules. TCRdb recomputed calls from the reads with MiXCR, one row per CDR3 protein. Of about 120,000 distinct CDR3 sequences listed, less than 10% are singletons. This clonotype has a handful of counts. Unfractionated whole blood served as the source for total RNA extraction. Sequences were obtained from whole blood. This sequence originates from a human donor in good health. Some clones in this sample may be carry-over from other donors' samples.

The CDR3 DNA reads TGTGCCAGCAGCTATGAACGCCCCGGGAGCGGGGAGCTGTTTTTT. This gives the protein CASSYERPGSGELFF. This chain uses TRBV7-3 with TRBJ2-2; a possible D gene is TRBD2 (6 bases). The CDR3 sequence is 15 residues long. Germline-derived CDR1 and CDR2 are SGHTA and FQGTGA. V was cut by 4 bases and J by 7 bases, with 16 bases left in between.